The 21 T cell receptor beta chains below were found in one sample sequenced in a study of neoadjuvant anti-PD-1 for oral cavity cancer. TCRdb's table, derived via immunoSEQ multiplex PCR, lists solely in-frame clones and lacks some. The repertoire holds tens of thousands of clones, around 82% seen once, with 3.4% in the top ten. Sequencing was performed on PBMCs, taken before nivolumab (anti-PD-1) treatment. The receptors shown here come from a person aged 35-79 years with oral cavity squamous cell carcinoma.

The chain links TRBV7-8 to TRBJ2-1; weak D call: TRBD2 (6 bases). Trimming took off 5 bases at V and 0 bases at J, with 17 bases between the two ends. The CDR3 covers 17 residues. CDR1 and CDR2 from the germline V gene are SGHVS and FQNEAQ. The CDR3 nucleotides are TGTGCCAGCAGCCCCTCCTATCGGGGGAGCTCCTACAATGAGCAGTTCTTC. Amino acid sequence: CASSPSYRGSSYNEQFF.

Note on this clone: One end of the junction does not line up with germline, which may come from a read error. The chain recombines TRBV30 with TRBJ2-3; 12 bases fit TRBD2. Germline values: CDR1 GTSNPN, CDR2 SVGIG (reference sequence). CDR3 length: 15 residues. The CDR3 DNA sequence: TGTGCCTGGAGGTCGACTAGCGGGGGCACATATACGCAGTATTTT. Translated, it gives CAWRSTSGGTYTQYF.

The chain carries TRBV6-6 and TRBJ1-2; 7 positions agree with TRBD1. The CDR3 loop spans 12 amino acids. The V and J ends lost 6 bases and 10 bases, in that order; junction bases with no gene match: 8. The V gene's germline CDR1 is MNHNY and CDR2 SVGAGI (reference sequence). CDR3 region: CASSRDRPYYTF. The CDR3 DNA is TGTGCCAGCAGCCGGGACAGACCCTACTACACCTTC.

The gene calls are TRBV30 and TRBJ1-6; D is unclear. V gave up 2 bases and J gave up 6 bases, with 8 bases separating them. CDR1 and CDR2 from the germline V gene are GTSNPN and SVGIG (reference sequence). CDR3 size: 13 residues. CDR3 amino acids: CAWSRQSNSPLHF. The CDR3 DNA sequence: TGTGCCTGGAGTCGCCAGTCTAATTCACCCCTCCACTTT.

This chain connects TRBV4-2 to TRBJ2-7; the match to TRBD2 covers 11 bases. Germline CDR1 and CDR2: LGHNA and YNFKEQ. The CDR3 runs to 15 residues. The junction had 9 bases not matched to a gene; V was cut back by 5 bases and J by 6 bases. CDR3 DNA sequence: TGTGCCAGCAGCGAGGAACTAGCGGGAGTTAGCGAGCAGTACTTC. This encodes CASSEELAGVSEQYF.

This chain links TRBV27 with TRBJ2-1; 11 positions agree with TRBD2. This CDR3 spans 14 amino acids. Germline V gene data show CDR1 as MNHEY and CDR2 as SMNVEV (reference sequence). After removal of 7 bases from V and 10 bases from J, the junction contained 9 bases not matched to a gene. The CDR3 region has the DNA TGTGCCAGCACCCTAGCGGGGGGCTCCTTGGAGCAGTTCTTC. Protein sequence: CASTLAGGSLEQFF.

This clone has only a few counts. The V gene is TRBV6-6, the J gene TRBJ1-5; D is uncertain. V lost 6 bases and J 5 bases, leaving 11 bases between the germline ends. Germline V gene sequence: CDR1 MNHNY, CDR2 SVGAGI (reference sequence). This CDR3 comprises 13 residues. The CDR3 nucleotides are TGTGCCAGCAGCCTCCGACCCGATCAGCCCCAGCATTTT. Translation gives CASSLRPDQPQHF.

This clone turned up a few times. This CDR3 reads CASSPTGPGQGYEQYF. The CDR3 DNA follows: TGCGCCAGCAGCCCGACGGGTCCAGGACAGGGCTACGAGCAGTACTTC. V is TRBV5-1 and J is TRBJ2-7; 8 bases are a match to TRBD1. Germline CDR1 is SGHRS and CDR2 is YFSETQ. This CDR3 contains 16 residues. V dropped 4 bases and J dropped 3; count of bases not matched to a gene: 12. Full variable domain (rest looked up from reference TRBV5-1 and TRBJ2-7): KAGVTQTPRYLIKTRGQQVTLSCSPISGHRSVSWYQQTPGQGLQFLFEYFSETQRNKGNFPGRFSGRQFSNSRSEMNVSTLELGDSALYLCASSPTGPGQGYEQYFGPGTRLTVT.

The chain couples TRBV5-5 to TRBJ2-2; tentative D call: TRBD1 (6 bases). Trimming removed 1 base at V and 3 bases at J, with 13 bases between. This CDR3 has 16 residues. Germline V gene sequence: CDR1 SGHKS, CDR2 YYEKEE (reference sequence). This CDR3 reads CASSLNAGAYTGELFF. CDR3 bases: TGTGCCAGCAGCTTGAACGCAGGGGCCTACACCGGGGAGCTGTTTTTT. Combining the CDR3 with reference TRBV5-5 and TRBJ2-2 gives the whole variable domain DAGVTQSPTHLIKTRGQQVTLRCSPISGHKSVSWYQQVLGQGPQFIFQYYEKEERGRGNFPDRFSARQFPNYSSELNVNALLLGDSALYLCASSLNAGAYTGELFFGEGSRLTVL.

In its sample, this clone was seen once. DNA of the CDR3: TGTGCCCACCGTAAGGGCGTGTGGGAGAACACTGAAGCTTTCTTT. Translated: CAHRKGVWENTEAFF. The rearrangement uses TRBV6-1 and TRBJ1-1; no definite D call. The ends were cut back, 11 bases at V and 1 base at J, with 20 bases in the middle. The CDR3 totals 15 residues. CDR1 and CDR2 from the germline V gene are MNHNS and SASEGT.

The chain uses TRBV5-1 and TRBJ1-4; 9 positions agree with TRBD1. The J segment lost 7 bases and the V segment lost 7 bases, leaving 8 bases of the junction unmatched. Germline V gene sequence: CDR1 SGHRS, CDR2 YFSETQ. CDR3 length: 14 residues. The CDR3 here is CASGNRGLGEKLFF. The CDR3 DNA is TGCGCCAGCGGAAACAGGGGGCTAGGTGAAAAACTGTTTTTT.

This sequence joins TRBV6-5 and TRBJ2-3; 12 bases fit TRBD2. This CDR3 has 15 amino acids. CDR1 is MNHEY, CDR2 SVGAGI, per germline. Trimming at V came to 6 bases and at J to 7 bases, leaving 8 bases not matched to a gene. DNA of the CDR3: TGTGCCAGCAGGATTTCTAGCGGGAGGGCATATACGCAGTATTTT. It specifies CASRISSGRAYTQYF.

The chain combines TRBV11-1 with TRBJ2-3, with TRBD1 matching 7 bases. Germline assignment: CDR1 SGHAT and CDR2 FQDESV (reference sequence). V shed 5 bases and J 1 base; nucleotides not matched to a gene: 9. The CDR3 length is 16 residues. The CDR3 nucleotides are TGTGCCAGCAGCCCAGTGACAGGGCTGGGCACAGATACGCAGTATTTT. It translates to CASSPVTGLGTDTQYF.

This clone has just a few counts. This chain uses TRBV5-1 with TRBJ2-1; D tentatively reads TRBD1 or TRBD2 (5 bases each). Germline V CDR1 and CDR2: SGHRS, YFSETQ. V shed 5 bases and J shed 4 bases, with 16 bases lying between them. The CDR3 extends over 15 amino acids. Written as DNA, the CDR3 is TGCGCCAGCAGGGCCCCCGGGACCATGTACAATGAGCAGTTCTTC. Its protein is CASRAPGTMYNEQFF.

DNA for the CDR3: TGTGCCAGCTACGGACAGGCCTTCTCTGGGGCCAACGTCCTGACTTTC. Protein product: CASYGQAFSGANVLTF. The rearrangement uses TRBV6-6 and TRBJ2-6, with 7 bases aligning to TRBD1. The germline V gene has CDR1 MNHNY and CDR2 SVGAGI (reference sequence). The CDR3 spans 16 residues. V dropped 8 bases and J dropped 0; count of bases not matched to a gene: 7.

The chain employs TRBV27 and TRBJ2-7; 10 bases are shared with TRBD2. The CDR3 spans 16 residues. Germline trimming cut 5 bases from V and 0 bases from J; bases unmatched to any gene: 7. The germline gives CDR1 MNHEY, CDR2 SMNVEV (reference sequence). DNA for the CDR3: TGTGCCAGCAGTGCCTCCGGGACTAGCGACTCCTACGAGCAGTACTTC. Its protein is CASSASGTSDSYEQYF.

About this clone: A read error may account for a junction end that differs from germline. The V call is TRBV7-9, the J call TRBJ2-7, with a weak D call TRBD2 (6 bases). Germline CDR1 SEHNR, CDR2 FQNEAQ (reference sequence). This CDR3 spans 16 amino acids. CDR3 amino acids: CASSLALREPSYEQYF. The CDR3 nucleotides are TGTGCCAGCAGCCTAGCGCTTCGGGAGCCCTCCTACGAGCAGTACTTC. The whole variable domain, filled in from reference TRBV7-9 and TRBJ2-7, reads DTGVSQNPRHKITKRGQNVTFRCDPISEHNRLYWYRQTLGQGPEFLTYFQNEAQLEKSRLLSDRFSAERPKGSFSTLEIQRTEQGDSAMYLCASSLALREPSYEQYFGPGTRLTVT.

This clone was picked up a small number of times. CDR3 nucleotides: TGTGCCAGCAGTTATTCTTTTGACCTTGGCTACACCTTC. This codes for CASSYSFDLGYTF. The chain carries TRBV6-5 and TRBJ1-2; D ambiguous. CDR1 and CDR2 from the germline V gene are MNHEY and SVGAGI. The germline V and J ends were trimmed by 3 bases and 7 bases, with 12 bases remaining between them. The CDR3 extends over 13 amino acids.

The chain uses TRBV2 and TRBJ2-5; D is unresolved. From germline, CDR1 is SNHLY and CDR2 FYNNEI. This CDR3 has 12 amino acids. V lost 5 bases and J 4 bases, leaving 8 bases between the germline ends. The CDR3 spells CASSLRTETQYF. The CDR3 region has the DNA TGTGCCAGCAGTCTAAGAACAGAGACCCAGTACTTC.

V is TRBV6-6 and J is TRBJ1-2; D uncertain. Germline V gene lookup returns CDR1 MNHNY and CDR2 SVGAGI (reference sequence). The germline V and J ends were trimmed by 2 bases and 5 bases, with 3 bases remaining between them. The CDR3 covers 11 residues. This CDR3 reads CASSYSYGYTF. Written as DNA, the CDR3 is TGTGCCAGCAGTTACAGTTATGGCTACACCTTC.

The CDR3 bases are TGTGCCAGCAGTTACTGGCAGGGGGCGGATGGCTACACCTTC. Amino acid sequence: CASSYWQGADGYTF. The chain combines TRBV6-5 with TRBJ1-2, with 8 bases fitting TRBD1. The length of the CDR3 is 14 residues. The V segment lost 1 base and the J segment 6 bases; nucleotides outside the gene matches: 4. Germline assignment: CDR1 MNHEY and CDR2 SVGAGI.